This is a list of T cell receptor beta chains from one sample in a study of vaccination and CD4 T cells after COVID-19. TCRdb redid the calling of the PCR reads with MiXCR, one entry per CDR3 protein. The repertoire holds 9,000 to 10,000 distinct CDR3 sequences, with roughly half as singletons. Which antigens these TCRs recognize remains unknown. The source material was CD4+ T cells from blood, cultured in vitro. The receptors here all came from a human donor who had recovered from COVID-19. The CDR3 runs from the conserved cysteine through the conserved F or W. D genes are given only for firm matches. Size is omitted from some rows. Given values are once, few, many or a class for expanded clones.

abundance: .; d_gene: TRBD1; j_gene: TRBJ1-2; v_gene: TRBV20-1; CDR3nt: TGCAGTGCCACAAAAGGGACAGTCGGTCCCTATGGCTACACCTTC; CDR3aa: CSATKGTVGPYGYTF
abundance: few; d_gene: .; j_gene: TRBJ2-5; v_gene: TRBV24-1; CDR3nt: TGTGCCACCAGTGATTACGGGGTGATTGAGACCCAGTACTTC; CDR3aa: CATSDYGVIETQYF
abundance: few; d_gene: .; j_gene: TRBJ2-3; v_gene: TRBV10-3; CDR3nt: TGTGCCATCAGTGGATCGACAGATGCAGATACGCAGTATTTT; CDR3aa: CAISGSTDADTQYF
abundance: .; d_gene: TRBD1; j_gene: TRBJ2-5; v_gene: TRBV7-7; CDR3nt: TGTGCTAGCAGTTTGGACAGGGGAGAGACCCAGTACTTC; CDR3aa: CASSLDRGETQYF
abundance: .; d_gene: .; j_gene: TRBJ2-3; v_gene: TRBV20-1; CDR3nt: TGCAGTGCTAGAGCGGGATATAGGGCAGATACGCAGTATTTT; CDR3aa: CSARAGYRADTQYF
abundance: few; d_gene: .; j_gene: TRBJ1-4; v_gene: TRBV7-2; CDR3nt: TGTGCCAGCAGCTTAGGCTCCGGATCTAATGAAAAACTGTTTTTT; CDR3aa: CASSLGSGSNEKLFF
abundance: .; d_gene: TRBD2; j_gene: TRBJ2-1; v_gene: TRBV20-1; CDR3nt: TGCAGTGCCGCAACTAGCGGTTTGGGGAATGAGCAGTTCTTC; CDR3aa: CSAATSGLGNEQFF
abundance: .; d_gene: TRBD1; j_gene: TRBJ2-5; v_gene: TRBV7-9; CDR3nt: TGTGCCAGCAGCTTAGCCACAGGGGTCGGAGAGACCCAGTACTTC; CDR3aa: CASSLATGVGETQYF
abundance: .; d_gene: .; j_gene: TRBJ1-4; v_gene: TRBV7-2; CDR3nt: TGTGCCAGCAGCCGGACCATTTCAGGAGAAAAACTGTTTTTT; CDR3aa: CASSRTISGEKLFF
abundance: few; d_gene: .; j_gene: TRBJ1-2; v_gene: TRBV6-5; CDR3nt: TGTGCCAGCAGTTACTCGATAAGTCAGAAAATAAGTGGCTACACCTTC; CDR3aa: CASSYSISQKISGYTF
abundance: .; d_gene: TRBD2; j_gene: TRBJ2-5; v_gene: TRBV10-2; CDR3nt: TGCGCCAGCAGTCAAGGGCTAGCGGGGGGCCTAGAGACCCAGTACTTC; CDR3aa: CASSQGLAGGLETQYF
abundance: .; d_gene: TRBD1; j_gene: TRBJ1-1; v_gene: TRBV7-3; CDR3nt: TGTGCCAGCAGCCCCCGGGACAGGAGCACTGAAGCTTTCTTT; CDR3aa: CASSPRDRSTEAFF
abundance: .; d_gene: TRBD2; j_gene: TRBJ2-1; v_gene: TRBV19; CDR3nt: TGTGCCAGTAGTATTCAGCGGGGGGGATGGGAGCAGTTCTTC; CDR3aa: CASSIQRGGWEQFF
abundance: .; d_gene: .; j_gene: TRBJ1-5; v_gene: TRBV6-1; CDR3nt: TGTGCCAGCTCAAATGAACATCCCAGCAATCAGCCCCAGCATTTT; CDR3aa: CASSNEHPSNQPQHF
abundance: .; d_gene: TRBD1; j_gene: TRBJ1-1; v_gene: TRBV19; CDR3nt: TGTGCCACCGGACAGGCTAAAGGGAATGAAGCTTTCTTT; CDR3aa: CATGQAKGNEAFF
abundance: once; d_gene: .; j_gene: TRBJ2-3; v_gene: TRBV9; CDR3nt: TGTGCCAGCAGCGTAGATGTGGGTAGTACAGATACGCAGTATTTT; CDR3aa: CASSVDVGSTDTQYF
abundance: few; d_gene: TRBD1; j_gene: TRBJ1-2; v_gene: TRBV7-9; CDR3nt: TGTGCCAGCGTTAGACAGGGGATGGGTGGCTACACCTTC; CDR3aa: CASVRQGMGGYTF
abundance: .; d_gene: TRBD1; j_gene: TRBJ1-1; v_gene: TRBV19; CDR3nt: TGTGCCAGTGGCCCCCAGGGGGCGAGTAACACTGAAGCTTTCTTT; CDR3aa: CASGPQGASNTEAFF
abundance: .; d_gene: TRBD1; j_gene: TRBJ2-2; v_gene: TRBV6-2/TRBV6-3; CDR3nt: TGTGCCAGCAAAGCGACAGGGGGGGAAACCGGGGAGCTGTTTTTT; CDR3aa: CASKATGGETGELFF
abundance: .; d_gene: .; j_gene: TRBJ1-5; v_gene: TRBV15; CDR3nt: TGTGCCACCAGCAGTCCCACAGTAGGCAATCAGCCCCAGCATTTT; CDR3aa: CATSSPTVGNQPQHF
abundance: .; d_gene: TRBD2; j_gene: TRBJ2-5; v_gene: TRBV6-5; CDR3nt: TGTGCCAGCAGTTCCCCGGGACTAGTCGGGGAGACCCAGTACTTC; CDR3aa: CASSSPGLVGETQYF
abundance: .; d_gene: .; j_gene: TRBJ1-1; v_gene: TRBV20-1; CDR3nt: TGCAGTGCTTACCTGACCATGAACACTGAAGCTTTCTTT; CDR3aa: CSAYLTMNTEAFF
abundance: large; d_gene: .; j_gene: TRBJ1-6; v_gene: TRBV12-3/TRBV12-4; CDR3nt: TGTGCCAGCAGAATATCCCCCTCACCCCTCCACTTT; CDR3aa: CASRISPSPLHF
abundance: few; d_gene: TRBD2; j_gene: TRBJ2-3; v_gene: TRBV7-2; CDR3nt: TGTGCCAGCAGCCCCGGAACTAGCGGGAGGAAAAGAGATACGCAGTATTTT; CDR3aa: CASSPGTSGRKRDTQYF
abundance: few; d_gene: .; j_gene: TRBJ1-2; v_gene: TRBV12-3/TRBV12-4; CDR3nt: TGTGCCAGCAGTTTCAGCCGAAGAAGTCTAAGCTATGGCTACACCTTC; CDR3aa: CASSFSRRSLSYGYTF
abundance: few; d_gene: TRBD1; j_gene: TRBJ1-5; v_gene: TRBV19; CDR3nt: TGTGCCAGTAGGACGACAGGGACGAGCAATCAGCCCCAGCATTTT; CDR3aa: CASRTTGTSNQPQHF
abundance: .; d_gene: .; j_gene: TRBJ2-3; v_gene: TRBV10-1; CDR3nt: TGCGCCAGCGCTCCAGGTGATGGGCAGTATTTT; CDR3aa: CASAPGDGQYF
abundance: few; d_gene: .; j_gene: TRBJ2-5; v_gene: TRBV5-4; CDR3nt: TGTGCCAGCAGCTTGGAGGCTAGCCGGGAGACCCAGTACTTC; CDR3aa: CASSLEASRETQYF
abundance: .; d_gene: .; j_gene: TRBJ1-2; v_gene: TRBV19; CDR3nt: TGTGCCAGTAGTATAGATCGAGCAGGGAGGTATGGCTACACCTTC; CDR3aa: CASSIDRAGRYGYTF
abundance: .; d_gene: .; j_gene: TRBJ2-7; v_gene: TRBV7-9; CDR3nt: TGTGCCAGCAGTTCGACTCCGGGACACAGCTCCTACGAGCAGTACTTC; CDR3aa: CASSSTPGHSSYEQYF
abundance: .; d_gene: .; j_gene: TRBJ2-2; v_gene: TRBV7-2; CDR3nt: TGTGCCAGCAGGAAAGACGCTGGGGGGACCGGGGAGCTGTTTTTT; CDR3aa: CASRKDAGGTGELFF
abundance: .; d_gene: TRBD2; j_gene: TRBJ2-3; v_gene: TRBV18; CDR3nt: TGTGCCAGCTCAGCCACTAGCGGGGCAGATACGCAGTATTTT; CDR3aa: CASSATSGADTQYF
abundance: .; d_gene: .; j_gene: TRBJ1-1; v_gene: TRBV6-1; CDR3nt: TGTGCCAGCAGCAAACGGGGAGGGGACACTGAAGCTTTCTTT; CDR3aa: CASSKRGGDTEAFF
abundance: .; d_gene: .; j_gene: TRBJ2-7; v_gene: TRBV7-8; CDR3nt: TGTGCCAGCAGCAACTCCGGGACGGATATGGGCGAGCAGTACTTC; CDR3aa: CASSNSGTDMGEQYF
abundance: .; d_gene: .; j_gene: TRBJ1-1; v_gene: TRBV30; CDR3nt: TGTGCCTGGACCAGGAACTTGAACACTGAAGCTTTCTTT; CDR3aa: CAWTRNLNTEAFF
abundance: .; d_gene: .; j_gene: TRBJ1-6; v_gene: TRBV7-8; CDR3nt: TGTGCCAGCAGCTTATCCCAGGGAGATACCTATAATTCACCCCTCCACTTT; CDR3aa: CASSLSQGDTYNSPLHF
abundance: .; d_gene: TRBD1; j_gene: TRBJ1-2; v_gene: TRBV30; CDR3nt: TGTGCCGGTAACCCGGGACAGGGTGACTACACCTTC; CDR3aa: CAGNPGQGDYTF
abundance: .; d_gene: TRBD1; j_gene: TRBJ2-7; v_gene: TRBV12-3/TRBV12-4; CDR3nt: TGTGCCAGCAGTTTTACCAGGGGGCATGACGAGCAGTACTTC; CDR3aa: CASSFTRGHDEQYF
abundance: .; d_gene: TRBD1; j_gene: TRBJ1-1; v_gene: TRBV6-1; CDR3nt: TGTGCCAGCAGACGGGGACAGGGGGGGATTAACACTGAAGCTTTCTTT; CDR3aa: CASRRGQGGINTEAFF
abundance: .; d_gene: TRBD2; j_gene: TRBJ2-1; v_gene: TRBV4-2; CDR3nt: TGTGCCAGCAGCCAAGTCGCGGGGGGGGTCAATGAGCAGTTCTTC; CDR3aa: CASSQVAGGVNEQFF
abundance: .; d_gene: .; j_gene: TRBJ1-2; v_gene: TRBV6-1; CDR3nt: TGTGCCAGCAGTCCCCGGGCAGGGATGGGCTACACCTTC; CDR3aa: CASSPRAGMGYTF
abundance: .; d_gene: .; j_gene: TRBJ1-5; v_gene: TRBV30; CDR3nt: TGTGCCTGGGCCGTCCGGGGGGATCAGCCCCAGCATTTT; CDR3aa: CAWAVRGDQPQHF
abundance: .; d_gene: .; j_gene: TRBJ2-7; v_gene: TRBV7-2; CDR3nt: TGTGCCAGCAGCTTAGTTCGCTACGAGCAGTACTTC; CDR3aa: CASSLVRYEQYF
abundance: .; d_gene: .; j_gene: TRBJ1-5; v_gene: TRBV19; CDR3nt: TGTGCCAGTAGTAGGGGAGGAAATCAGCCCCAGCATTTT; CDR3aa: CASSRGGNQPQHF
abundance: few; d_gene: TRBD2; j_gene: TRBJ2-3; v_gene: TRBV6-1; CDR3nt: TGTGCCAGCAGTCCGACTAGCGGGAGTAAGACAGATACGCAGTATTTT; CDR3aa: CASSPTSGSKTDTQYF
abundance: few; d_gene: TRBD1; j_gene: TRBJ1-4; v_gene: TRBV20-1; CDR3nt: TGCAGTGCTAGGGGACAGGGCGGCGCTAATGAAAAACTGTTTTTT; CDR3aa: CSARGQGGANEKLFF
abundance: .; d_gene: .; j_gene: TRBJ2-7; v_gene: TRBV7-9; CDR3nt: TGTGCCAGCAGCCGACGGGACGGCGCAACTTACTTCCAGTACTTC; CDR3aa: CASSRRDGATYFQYF
abundance: .; d_gene: TRBD1; j_gene: TRBJ1-2; v_gene: TRBV27; CDR3nt: TGTGCCAGCAGTTATCTTAGGGGGACAGGCCCAGGAGGCTACACCTTC; CDR3aa: CASSYLRGTGPGGYTF
abundance: .; d_gene: .; j_gene: TRBJ1-2; v_gene: TRBV4-3; CDR3nt: TGCGCCAGCAGCCATCCTGGGACGGATAATGGCTACACCTTC; CDR3aa: CASSHPGTDNGYTF
abundance: .; d_gene: TRBD1; j_gene: TRBJ1-2; v_gene: TRBV25-1; CDR3nt: TGTGCCAGCAGTGTGGGACAGGGATCTAACTATGGCTACACCTTC; CDR3aa: CASSVGQGSNYGYTF
abundance: .; d_gene: .; j_gene: TRBJ1-2; v_gene: TRBV6-4; CDR3nt: TGTGCCAGCACCCCCGAGGGATTCGACTATGGCTACACCTTC; CDR3aa: CASTPEGFDYGYTF